What follows describes a single T cell receptor beta chain. TCRdb used MiXCR to reprocess the 5' RACE reads, holding one entry per CDR3 protein. This table holds under 60,000 distinct CDR3 sequences, 9.3% found once. The data belong to a study of early T cells in non-severe SARS-CoV-2 infection. The CDR3 spans 17 residues. Germline CDR1 and CDR2: SGDLS and YYNGEE. V was cut by 4 bases and J by 0 bases, with 17 bases left in between. This TCR derives from an adult who was a healthcare worker with PCR-confirmed SARS-CoV-2 infection or an uninfected control (not recorded which). The gene calls are TRBV9 and TRBJ2-1; tentative D call: TRBD1 (6 bases). The sequencing input was whole blood. This chain's CDR3 is CASSPKARGSSYNEQFF. The CDR3 coding sequence is TGTGCCAGCAGCCCGAAAGCAAGGGGGAGCTCCTACAATGAGCAGTTCTTC.